This is a list of T cell receptor beta chains from one sample in a study of T cells in narcolepsy. Using immunoSEQ multiplex PCR, the repertoire was profiled, and TCRdb retains in-frame clones only, with some absent. The repertoire holds around 32,000 clones, with roughly 83% as singletons. Sequenced sample: CD45RA- memory CD4+ T cells from PBMCs. The receptor set was obtained from a human donor with narcolepsy. The CDR3 runs from the conserved cysteine through the conserved F or W. D genes are given only for firm matches. The size entry is marked missing in some rows and otherwise reads once, few, many or a size class.

>NA|NA|TRBJ2-7|TRBV27
CASSLSSDSTYEQYF
TGTGCCAGCAGTTTATCTAGTGACAGCACCTACGAGCAGTACTTC
>NA|NA|TRBJ1-4|TRBV6-1
CASSEGVGVANEKLFF
TGTGCCAGCAGTGAGGGAGTTGGCGTGGCTAATGAAAAACTGTTTTTT
>NA|TRBD1|TRBJ2-7|TRBV5-1
CASSSGTGVDYEQYF
TGCGCCAGCAGCTCCGGGACAGGGGTCGACTACGAGCAGTACTTC
>once|TRBD2|TRBJ2-7|TRBV18
CASSLPSGPRREQYF
TGTGCCAGCTCACTTCCTAGCGGGCCGCGCCGCGAGCAGTACTTC
>once|NA|TRBJ1-1|TRBV5-3
CASSSIGAGAEAFF
TGTGCCAGCAGCTCCATAGGGGCAGGTGCTGAAGCTTTCTTT
>NA|NA|TRBJ2-7|TRBV2
CASSVSGSYEQYF
TGTGCCAGCAGTGTGAGCGGCTCCTACGAGCAGTACTTC
>NA|TRBD2|TRBJ2-7|TRBV10-3
CAISDPGLAGSDEQYF
TGTGCCATCAGTGACCCGGGACTAGCGGGAAGCGACGAGCAGTACTTC
>NA|NA|TRBJ2-7|TRBV7-8
CASSLVGAQLFTYEQYF
TGTGCCAGCAGCTTAGTGGGGGCGCAACTTTTCACCTACGAGCAGTACTTC
>NA|TRBD2|TRBJ2-2|TRBV10-3
CAITATSGNTGELFF
TGTGCCATCACAGCAACTAGCGGTAACACCGGGGAGCTGTTTTTT
>NA|TRBD1|TRBJ2-1|TRBV7-2
CASSLGGGGGRTNEQFF
TGTGCCAGCAGCTTAGGAGGGGGCGGTGGCAGGACGAATGAGCAGTTCTTC
>NA|NA|TRBJ1-1|TRBV28
CASSFLRGGSEAFF
TGTGCCAGCAGTTTTTTAAGGGGTGGATCTGAAGCTTTCTTT
>once|NA|TRBJ1-2|TRBV20-1
CSAQAGDGYTF
TGCAGTGCGCAGGCAGGGGATGGCTACACCTTC
>NA|NA|TRBJ1-3|TRBV4-1
CASSQSGVQASSGNTIYF
TGCGCCAGCAGCCAGAGTGGTGTACAGGCGAGCTCTGGAAACACCATATATTTT
>few|NA|TRBJ2-2|TRBV2
CASKVAGPSNTGELFF
TGTGCCAGCAAAGTGGCGGGGCCATCGAACACCGGGGAGCTGTTTTTT
>NA|TRBD2|TRBJ2-3|TRBV6-1
CASSERAGGGPDTQYF
TGTGCCAGCAGTGAAAGGGCGGGAGGAGGGCCAGATACGCAGTATTTT
>NA|NA|TRBJ2-3|TRBV9
CASSGAQNTDTQYF
TGTGCCAGCAGCGGAGCACAGAACACAGATACGCAGTATTTT
>NA|NA|TRBJ2-2|TRBV6-6
CASGYWGGELFF
TGTGCCAGTGGGTATTGGGGCGGGGAGCTGTTTTTT